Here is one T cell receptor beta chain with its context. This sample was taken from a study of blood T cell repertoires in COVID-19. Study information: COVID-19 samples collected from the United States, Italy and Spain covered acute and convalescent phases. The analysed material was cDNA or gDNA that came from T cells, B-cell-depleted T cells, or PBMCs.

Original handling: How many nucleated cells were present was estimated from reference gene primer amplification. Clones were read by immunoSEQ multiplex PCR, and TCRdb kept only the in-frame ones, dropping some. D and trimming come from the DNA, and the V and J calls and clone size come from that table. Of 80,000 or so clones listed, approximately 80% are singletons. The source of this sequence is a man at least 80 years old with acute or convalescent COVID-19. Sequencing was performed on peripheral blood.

The CDR3 region is CASRTGTSGVSYNEQFF. The CDR3 coding sequence is TGTGCCAGTAGGACCGGGACTAGCGGGGTCTCCTACAATGAGCAGTTCTTC. V gene TRBV19 combines with J gene TRBJ2-1; TRBD2 matches 13 bases. Trimming at V came to 6 bases and at J to 0 bases, leaving 5 bases not matched to a gene. CDR1 and CDR2 from the germline V gene are LNHDA and SQIVND (reference sequence). CDR3 size: 17 residues.